The rows below give T cell receptor beta chains drawn from one sample of a study of blood T cell repertoires in COVID-19. Profiling relied on immunoSEQ multiplex PCR, and the TCRdb table lists in-frame clones only, not all of them. The sample comprises around 45,000 clones, 83% of which are singletons, and 7.5% to 9.5% rests with the top ten. Material for sequencing was peripheral blood. These receptors originate from a man aged 80 or over in a cohort sampled during active COVID-19. The CDR3 runs from the conserved cysteine through the conserved F or W. Fields, in order: D gene, V gene, clone size, J gene, CDR3 length, CDR3 protein, CDR3 DNA. D genes are given only for firm matches. Clone size, where shown, is once, few, many, or a class for clones that have expanded.

D gene: NA; V gene: TRBV7-9; clone size: NA; J gene: TRBJ2-7; CDR3 length: 14; CDR3 protein: CASSQIRDNYEQYF; CDR3 DNA: TGTGCCAGCAGCCAGATCCGGGACAACTACGAGCAGTACTTC
D gene: NA; V gene: TRBV3-1/TRBV3-2; clone size: NA; J gene: TRBJ1-2; CDR3 length: 15; CDR3 protein: CASSSHDRLYYGYTF; CDR3 DNA: TGTGCCAGCAGCTCCCATGACAGGCTCTACTATGGCTACACCTTC
D gene: TRBD2; V gene: TRBV2; clone size: NA; J gene: TRBJ2-7; CDR3 length: 19; CDR3 protein: CASRASGLAGGPSSYEQYF; CDR3 DNA: TGTGCCAGCAGAGCATCGGGACTAGCGGGAGGGCCTAGCTCCTACGAGCAGTACTTC
D gene: TRBD2; V gene: TRBV10-3; clone size: NA; J gene: TRBJ2-1; CDR3 length: 16; CDR3 protein: CAISEGTSGRVSEQFF; CDR3 DNA: TGTGCCATCAGTGAGGGGACTAGCGGGAGGGTGAGTGAGCAGTTCTTC
D gene: TRBD1; V gene: TRBV3-1/TRBV3-2; clone size: NA; J gene: TRBJ1-3; CDR3 length: 17; CDR3 protein: CASSLTTGTGVGNTIYF; CDR3 DNA: TGTGCCAGCAGCCTTACAACCGGGACAGGGGTTGGAAACACCATATATTTT
D gene: TRBD2; V gene: TRBV30; clone size: NA; J gene: TRBJ2-2; CDR3 length: 17; CDR3 protein: CAWSAPGGGLDTGELFF; CDR3 DNA: TGTGCCTGGAGCGCTCCCGGGGGGGGCTTAGACACCGGGGAGCTGTTTTTT
D gene: TRBD2; V gene: TRBV14; clone size: NA; J gene: TRBJ2-7; CDR3 length: 16; CDR3 protein: CASSQDRTAGGYEQYF; CDR3 DNA: TGTGCCAGCAGCCAAGATCGCACGGCGGGAGGGTACGAGCAGTACTTC
D gene: NA; V gene: TRBV5-1; clone size: NA; J gene: TRBJ1-5; CDR3 length: 15; CDR3 protein: CASSLTGHSNQPQHF; CDR3 DNA: TGCGCCAGCAGCTTGACAGGACATAGCAATCAGCCCCAGCATTTT
D gene: NA; V gene: TRBV9; clone size: NA; J gene: TRBJ2-5; CDR3 length: 14; CDR3 protein: CASSVGSAGETQYF; CDR3 DNA: TGTGCCAGCAGCGTAGGGTCAGCAGGGGAGACCCAGTACTTC
D gene: TRBD1; V gene: TRBV5-1; clone size: NA; J gene: TRBJ1-2; CDR3 length: 16; CDR3 protein: CASSSNPGQGVEGYTF; CDR3 DNA: TGCGCCAGCAGCTCCAACCCGGGACAGGGGGTAGAGGGCTACACCTTC
D gene: NA; V gene: TRBV27; clone size: NA; J gene: TRBJ2-7; CDR3 length: 13; CDR3 protein: CASSLYFRYEQYF; CDR3 DNA: TGTGCCAGCAGTTTATACTTCCGGTACGAGCAGTACTTC
D gene: TRBD1; V gene: TRBV9; clone size: NA; J gene: TRBJ2-7; CDR3 length: 16; CDR3 protein: CASSVADGQGLFEQYF; CDR3 DNA: TGTGCCAGCAGCGTAGCTGACGGACAGGGTTTGTTCGAGCAGTACTTC
D gene: TRBD1; V gene: TRBV7-2; clone size: NA; J gene: TRBJ1-5; CDR3 length: 15; CDR3 protein: CASSPGQPRNQPQHF; CDR3 DNA: TGTGCCAGCAGCCCGGGACAGCCGCGGAATCAGCCCCAGCATTTT
D gene: NA; V gene: TRBV10-3; clone size: NA; J gene: TRBJ2-1; CDR3 length: 14; CDR3 protein: CAISDQTSNNEQFF; CDR3 DNA: TGTGCCATCAGTGATCAGACAAGCAACAATGAGCAGTTCTTC
D gene: NA; V gene: TRBV6-4; clone size: NA; J gene: TRBJ1-2; CDR3 length: 13; CDR3 protein: CASSTGLGYGYTF; CDR3 DNA: TGTGCCAGCAGTACAGGGCTGGGCTATGGCTACACCTTC
D gene: TRBD2; V gene: TRBV2; clone size: NA; J gene: TRBJ2-1; CDR3 length: 16; CDR3 protein: CASSAFGGASYNEQFF; CDR3 DNA: TGTGCCAGCAGTGCTTTCGGGGGGGCCTCCTACAATGAGCAGTTCTTC
D gene: TRBD1; V gene: TRBV20-1; clone size: once; J gene: TRBJ2-5; CDR3 length: 17; CDR3 protein: CSASLPVGTGGLETQYF; CDR3 DNA: TGCAGTGCTAGTCTACCGGTGGGGACAGGGGGCCTCGAGACCCAGTACTTC
D gene: NA; V gene: TRBV9; clone size: few; J gene: TRBJ2-1; CDR3 length: 17; CDR3 protein: CASSVGAGGQLRNEQFF; CDR3 DNA: TGTGCCAGCAGCGTAGGGGCCGGGGGACAGTTAAGAAATGAGCAGTTCTTC
D gene: NA; V gene: TRBV30; clone size: NA; J gene: TRBJ1-5; CDR3 length: 15; CDR3 protein: CAWSGSGGLYQPQHF; CDR3 DNA: TGTGCCTGGAGTGGTTCGGGGGGCCTTTATCAGCCCCAGCATTTT
D gene: NA; V gene: TRBV5-1; clone size: NA; J gene: TRBJ1-2; CDR3 length: 13; CDR3 protein: CASSTGGRRGYTF; CDR3 DNA: TGCGCCTCTTCTACGGGGGGAAGACGCGGCTACACCTTC
D gene: TRBD1; V gene: TRBV6-5; clone size: NA; J gene: TRBJ1-2; CDR3 length: 15; CDR3 protein: CASSTGGVGSYGYTF; CDR3 DNA: TGTGCCAGCAGCACAGGGGGCGTGGGATCCTATGGCTACACCTTC
D gene: TRBD1; V gene: TRBV13; clone size: NA; J gene: TRBJ2-2; CDR3 length: 15; CDR3 protein: CASSLGQGGTGELFF; CDR3 DNA: TGTGCCAGCAGCTTGGGACAGGGGGGCACCGGGGAGCTGTTTTTT
D gene: TRBD2; V gene: TRBV10-2; clone size: NA; J gene: TRBJ2-5; CDR3 length: 16; CDR3 protein: CASSVLSGRWGETQYF; CDR3 DNA: TGCGCCAGCAGTGTTCTAAGCGGGAGATGGGGAGAGACCCAGTACTTC
D gene: TRBD1; V gene: TRBV7-8; clone size: NA; J gene: TRBJ2-7; CDR3 length: 14; CDR3 protein: CASSATGYPYEQYF; CDR3 DNA: TGTGCCAGCAGCGCGACAGGGTACCCCTACGAGCAGTACTTC
D gene: NA; V gene: TRBV19; clone size: NA; J gene: TRBJ1-6; CDR3 length: 14; CDR3 protein: CATQTGGGDSPLHF; CDR3 DNA: TGTGCCACCCAGACGGGGGGCGGGGATTCACCCCTCCACTTT
D gene: TRBD1; V gene: TRBV10-1; clone size: NA; J gene: TRBJ2-7; CDR3 length: 15; CDR3 protein: CASSDPGQGPYEQYF; CDR3 DNA: TGCGCCAGCAGTGACCCGGGACAGGGCCCCTACGAGCAGTACTTC
D gene: TRBD1; V gene: TRBV7-2; clone size: once; J gene: TRBJ1-2; CDR3 length: 14; CDR3 protein: CASSLWDRPYGYTF; CDR3 DNA: TGTGCCAGCAGCTTATGGGACAGACCTTATGGCTACACCTTC
D gene: NA; V gene: TRBV18; clone size: NA; J gene: TRBJ2-3; CDR3 length: 15; CDR3 protein: CASSPSGTRTDTQYF; CDR3 DNA: TGTGCCAGCTCACCTTCCGGGACTCGCACAGATACGCAGTATTTT
D gene: NA; V gene: TRBV28; clone size: NA; J gene: TRBJ1-2; CDR3 length: 13; CDR3 protein: CASSGGGSYGYTF; CDR3 DNA: TGTGCCAGCAGCGGGGGGGGTAGCTATGGCTACACCTTC
D gene: NA; V gene: TRBV30; clone size: few; J gene: TRBJ1-2; CDR3 length: 15; CDR3 protein: CAWALAGLMNYGYTF; CDR3 DNA: TGTGCCTGGGCCCTCGCGGGACTCATGAACTATGGCTACACCTTC
D gene: NA; V gene: TRBV3-1/TRBV3-2; clone size: NA; J gene: TRBJ1-1; CDR3 length: 13; CDR3 protein: CASSMSVNTEAFF; CDR3 DNA: TGTGCCAGCAGCATGTCAGTGAACACTGAAGCTTTCTTT
D gene: TRBD1; V gene: TRBV28; clone size: NA; J gene: TRBJ2-7; CDR3 length: 12; CDR3 protein: CATGTAAPEQYF; CDR3 DNA: TGTGCCACCGGGACAGCGGCCCCCGAGCAGTACTTC
D gene: NA; V gene: TRBV28; clone size: NA; J gene: TRBJ2-7; CDR3 length: 12; CDR3 protein: CASSRRGLGQYF; CDR3 DNA: TGTGCCAGCAGTCGCAGGGGCTTAGGGCAGTACTTC
D gene: NA; V gene: TRBV30; clone size: NA; J gene: TRBJ1-1; CDR3 length: 13; CDR3 protein: CAWSVSGWTEAFF; CDR3 DNA: TGTGCCTGGAGTGTAAGCGGGTGGACTGAAGCTTTCTTT
D gene: NA; V gene: TRBV7-9; clone size: NA; J gene: TRBJ1-3; CDR3 length: 15; CDR3 protein: CASSPTGSSGNTIYF; CDR3 DNA: TGTGCCAGCAGCCCTACAGGCAGCTCTGGAAACACCATATATTTT
D gene: NA; V gene: TRBV28; clone size: NA; J gene: TRBJ2-5; CDR3 length: 14; CDR3 protein: CASRSGSPKETQYF; CDR3 DNA: TGTGCCAGCAGGTCCGGGAGTCCTAAAGAGACCCAGTACTTC
D gene: NA; V gene: TRBV7-7; clone size: NA; J gene: TRBJ2-5; CDR3 length: 13; CDR3 protein: CASSLDSQETQYF; CDR3 DNA: TGTGCTAGCAGCCTAGACAGCCAAGAGACCCAGTACTTC
D gene: TRBD1; V gene: TRBV7-2; clone size: NA; J gene: TRBJ1-5; CDR3 length: 17; CDR3 protein: CASSSKTGQYSNQPQHF; CDR3 DNA: TGTGCCAGCAGCTCCAAGACGGGACAGTATAGCAATCAGCCCCAGCATTTT
D gene: TRBD1; V gene: TRBV5-4; clone size: NA; J gene: TRBJ1-4; CDR3 length: 19; CDR3 protein: CASSPTPTGQGARGEKLFF; CDR3 DNA: TGTGCCAGCAGCCCAACCCCGACGGGACAGGGGGCGCGCGGTGAAAAACTGTTTTTT
D gene: TRBD2; V gene: TRBV7-6; clone size: NA; J gene: TRBJ2-2; CDR3 length: 16; CDR3 protein: CASSSRGLANTGELFF; CDR3 DNA: TGTGCCAGCAGCTCCCGGGGACTAGCGAACACCGGGGAGCTGTTTTTT
D gene: TRBD1; V gene: TRBV3-1/TRBV3-2; clone size: few; J gene: TRBJ2-5; CDR3 length: 13; CDR3 protein: CASSRGQGRTQYF; CDR3 DNA: TGTGCCAGCAGCCGCGGACAGGGCAGGACCCAGTACTTC
D gene: TRBD1; V gene: TRBV18; clone size: NA; J gene: TRBJ2-5; CDR3 length: 14; CDR3 protein: CASSLPGQKETQYF; CDR3 DNA: TGTGCCAGCTCACTCCCGGGACAGAAAGAGACCCAGTACTTC
D gene: NA; V gene: TRBV19; clone size: NA; J gene: TRBJ1-3; CDR3 length: 15; CDR3 protein: CASSPDGSSGNTIYF; CDR3 DNA: TGTGCCAGTAGTCCCGACGGGAGCTCTGGAAACACCATATATTTT
D gene: TRBD2; V gene: TRBV10-2; clone size: NA; J gene: TRBJ2-1; CDR3 length: 15; CDR3 protein: CASSVGLVSYNEQFF; CDR3 DNA: TGCGCCAGCAGTGTTGGACTAGTCTCCTACAATGAGCAGTTCTTC
D gene: TRBD1; V gene: TRBV3-1/TRBV3-2; clone size: once; J gene: TRBJ1-1; CDR3 length: 13; CDR3 protein: CASSRQGGDEAFF; CDR3 DNA: TGTGCCAGCAGCCGACAGGGGGGAGATGAAGCTTTCTTT
D gene: TRBD2; V gene: TRBV20-1; clone size: NA; J gene: TRBJ2-3; CDR3 length: 17; CDR3 protein: CSASNPVLAASTDTQYF; CDR3 DNA: TGCAGTGCTAGTAACCCAGTTCTAGCGGCGAGCACAGATACGCAGTATTTT
D gene: TRBD1; V gene: TRBV20-1; clone size: few; J gene: TRBJ1-1; CDR3 length: 15; CDR3 protein: CSASPPKGAFTEAFF; CDR3 DNA: TGCAGTGCGAGTCCTCCTAAGGGGGCTTTCACTGAAGCTTTCTTT
D gene: TRBD2; V gene: TRBV27; clone size: once; J gene: TRBJ2-1; CDR3 length: 18; CDR3 protein: CASSLRLAVPSSYNEQFF; CDR3 DNA: TGTGCCAGCAGTTTAAGGCTAGCGGTCCCTAGCTCCTACAATGAGCAGTTCTTC
D gene: NA; V gene: TRBV28; clone size: NA; J gene: TRBJ1-2; CDR3 length: 14; CDR3 protein: CASSTGGEAWGYTF; CDR3 DNA: TGTGCCAGCAGCACCGGGGGAGAGGCTTGGGGCTACACCTTC
D gene: TRBD1; V gene: TRBV6-5; clone size: NA; J gene: TRBJ1-2; CDR3 length: 13; CDR3 protein: CASSYRGQGGYTF; CDR3 DNA: TGTGCCAGCAGTTACCGCGGACAGGGTGGCTACACCTTC
D gene: TRBD1; V gene: TRBV7-2; clone size: NA; J gene: TRBJ1-4; CDR3 length: 15; CDR3 protein: CASSPRQGADEKLFF; CDR3 DNA: TGTGCCAGCAGCCCAAGACAGGGGGCCGATGAAAAACTGTTTTTT